These 25 T cell receptor beta chains share one sample of origin, sequenced in a study of neurological immune-mediated disorders. TCRdb re-called the 5' RACE reads with MiXCR, one entry per CDR3 protein. The profile shows about 55,000 distinct CDR3 sequences, more than 3% of them singletons. Sample: PBMCs. These receptor sequences come from a man aged 25 to 45 with multiple sclerosis.

This clonotype was counted at least ten times. V usage is TRBV14 and J usage is TRBJ2-3; D unresolved. Trimming removed 0 bases at V and 8 bases at J, with 6 bases between. CDR1 is SGHDN and CDR2 is FVKESK in the germline V gene. The CDR3 is 12 amino acids. CDR3 nucleotide sequence: TGTGCCAGCAGCCAAGATCGTTTTACGCAGTATTTT. As protein: CASSQDRFTQYF.

About this clonotype: This may be a read error: a much more frequent sequence differs by one nucleotide. The chain uses TRBV7-2 and TRBJ1-2; no clear D. This CDR3 has 14 residues. Germline V gives CDR1 SGHTA, CDR2 FQGNSA. Trimming removed 5 bases from V and 2 bases from J, with 12 bases in between. The CDR3 reads CASSPGKRNYGYTF. The CDR3 nucleotides are TGTGCCAGCAGCCCCGGAAAGCGAAACTATGGCTACACCTTC.

This clonotype was counted ten times or more. This rearrangement joins TRBV7-2 to TRBJ2-3; unclear D gene. V dropped 1 base and J dropped 4 bases, with 9 bases sitting between them. This CDR3 has 14 amino acids. The germline CDR1 and CDR2 sequences are SGHTA and FQGNSA. CDR3 bases: TGTGCCAGCAGCTTAGGGGCAGAGGCAGATACGCAGTATTTT. This translates into CASSLGAEADTQYF.

On this clonotype itself: A much larger clone lies one base from this, so it may be a read error. The gene calls are TRBV20-1 and TRBJ2-4, with TRBD2 identical over 11 bases. The CDR3 contains 17 residues. Per the germline V gene, CDR1 is DFQATT and CDR2 is SNEGSKA (reference sequence). Here the CDR3 DNA reads TGCAGTGCCACGGGACTAGCGGAATCCCTAGCCAAAAAAATTCAGTACTTC. This sequence encodes CSATGLAESLAKKIQYF.

This clonotype was counted at least ten times. The chain recombines TRBV11-2 with TRBJ2-5; D gene ambiguous. V lost 2 bases and J lost 2, with 9 bases in between. This CDR3 is 14 amino acids long. The germline V gene has CDR1 SGHAT and CDR2 FQNNGV. CDR3 nucleotide sequence: TGTGCCAGCAGCTTATCCGGGCTACAAGAGACCCAGTACTTC. Translation gives CASSLSGLQETQYF.

This clonotype was seen ten or more times. The J gene is TRBJ1-5, the V gene TRBV28; TRBD1 aligns across 12 bases. The CDR3 has 12 residues. Trimming took 11 bases from V and 7 from J; bases not matched to a gene: 3. Germline loops: CDR1 MDHEN, CDR2 SYDVKM. The CDR3: CAAGTGGQPQHF. For the CDR3, the DNA is TGTGCCGCCGGGACAGGGGGCCAGCCCCAGCATTTT.

Ten or more counts support this clonotype. The J gene is TRBJ1-4, the V gene TRBV20-1, with D uncertain. The CDR3 extends over 14 amino acids. V was shortened by 1 base and J by 2 bases, with 8 bases between the two germline ends. Germline CDR1 is DFQATT and CDR2 is SNEGSKA (reference sequence). The CDR3 loop is CSARVEETNEKLFF. CDR3 in DNA: TGCAGTGCTAGAGTAGAAGAGACTAATGAAAAACTGTTTTTT.

This clonotype was picked up many times. The chain combines TRBV9 with TRBJ2-1, with TRBD2 matching over 12 bases. From germline, CDR1 is SGDLS and CDR2 YYNGEE. The CDR3 has 17 residues. Trimming at V came to 3 bases and at J to 9 bases, leaving 13 bases not matched to a gene. The CDR3, as DNA: TGTGCCAGCAGCGCCCGACTAGCGGGGGACCAAATGGGTGAGCAGTTCTTC. This encodes CASSARLAGDQMGEQFF.

This clonotype was seen ten or more times. The V call is TRBV5-8, the J call TRBJ2-7; 9 bases map to TRBD2. Germline V gene sequence: CDR1 SGHTS, CDR2 YDEGEE. Trimming cost V 0 bases and J 1 base; bases outside gene matches: 2. The CDR3 is 15 residues long. CDR3 coding DNA: TGTGCCAGCAGCTTGGTGACTAGCGGTTCCTACGAGCAGTACTTC. This gives the protein CASSLVTSGSYEQYF. The full variable domain, in which reference TRBV5-8 and TRBJ2-7 provide the parts outside the CDR3, is EAGVTQSPTHLIKTRGQQATLRCSPISGHTSVYWYQQALGLGLQFLLWYDEGEERNRGNFPPRFSGRQFPNYSSELNVNALELEDSALYLCASSLVTSGSYEQYFGPGTRLTVT.

In its sample, this clonotype was seen many times. The V and J genes are TRBV20-1 and TRBJ2-1; TRBD2 matches at 13 bases. J gave up 1 base and V 0 bases, and 3 bases lay outside the gene matches. The CDR3 has 17 amino acids. Germline CDR1 DFQATT, CDR2 SNEGSKA (reference sequence). The CDR3 nucleotides are TGCAGTGCTAGAGATACTAGCGGGAGGGAGTCCTACAATGAGCAGTTCTTC. Protein product: CSARDTSGRESYNEQFF.

Ten or more counts support this clonotype. The rearrangement links TRBV9 to TRBJ2-1; TRBD1 agrees at 10 bases. V lost 3 bases, J lost 5 bases, and 5 bases stayed unmatched. There are 15 residues in the CDR3. The V gene's germline CDR1 is SGDLS and CDR2 YYNGEE. The CDR3 here is CASSGGTGDHNEQFF. The CDR3 DNA is TGTGCCAGCAGCGGAGGGACAGGGGATCACAATGAGCAGTTCTTC.

This clonotype came up many times. The junction and the germline gene differ at one end; a read error may be behind it. The chain recombines TRBV3-1 with TRBJ2-1; no clear D gene. The CDR3 is 15 residues long. CDR1 is LGHDT and CDR2 is YNNKEL in the germline V gene (reference sequence). The CDR3: CASSQKGTAGNKQFF. The CDR3 DNA is TGTGCCAGCAGCCAAAAGGGCACGGCAGGCAATAAGCAGTTCTTC.

This clonotype was recorded at least ten times. As DNA, the CDR3 is TGTGCCAGCAGCCGAGGACTAGCGGACAACAATGAGCAGTTCTTC. Its protein product is CASSRGLADNNEQFF. The chain has TRBV14 and TRBJ2-1; 10 bases map to TRBD2. The CDR3 totals 15 residues. Germline V gives CDR1 SGHDN, CDR2 FVKESK. J was trimmed by 5 bases and V by 4 bases; bases with no gene match: 5. The full variable domain, its missing parts supplied by reference TRBV14 and TRBJ2-1, is EAGVTQFPSHSVIEKGQTVTLRCDPISGHDNLYWYRRVMGKEIKFLLHFVKESKQDESGMPNNRFLAERTGGTYSTLKVQPAELEDSGVYFCASSRGLADNNEQFFGPGTRLTVL.

Written as DNA, the CDR3 is TGTGCCAGCAGCCCTCCGGCGGGAACTGAAGCTTTCTTT. Encoded protein: CASSPPAGTEAFF. This chain links TRBV3-1 with TRBJ1-1; D ambiguous. The CDR3 totals 13 residues. V lost 4 bases and J 5 bases, leaving 11 bases between the germline ends. The V gene's germline CDR1 is LGHDT and CDR2 YNNKEL (reference sequence).

This clonotype was detected ten times or more. This sequence joins TRBV4-1 and TRBJ2-5; unclear D gene. This CDR3 spans 14 amino acids. The germline V gene encodes CDR1 MGHRA and CDR2 YSYEKL. With 6 bases removed from V and 5 bases from J, the gap between germline ends came to 16 bases. The CDR3 nucleotides read TGCGCCAGCAGTTCGGCGAACTCCCAGGAGACCCAGTACTTC. Residues: CASSSANSQETQYF.

This clonotype was seen ten or more times. The V and J genes are TRBV3-1 and TRBJ2-4; 7 nucleotides line up with TRBD1. The CDR3 loop spans 14 amino acids. From germline, CDR1 is LGHDT and CDR2 YNNKEL (reference sequence). The J segment lost 5 bases and the V segment lost 5 bases, leaving 6 bases of the junction unmatched. The CDR3 coding sequence is TGTGCCAGCAGCTACAGACAGGGTGAAAACATTCAGTACTTC. Translation gives CASSYRQGENIQYF.

This clonotype was counted many times. The rearrangement joins TRBV20-1 to TRBJ1-1, with D possibly matching TRBD1 (6 bases). V lost 6 bases to trimming and J lost 0 bases, with 14 bases between them. The CDR3 length is 14 residues. CDR1 is DFQATT, CDR2 SNEGSKA, per germline (reference sequence). DNA of the CDR3: TGCAGTGCAGCGAGGTGGACAGTGAACACTGAAGCTTTCTTT. Translating it yields CSAARWTVNTEAFF.

This clonotype has ten or more counts. This rearrangement joins TRBV18 to TRBJ2-4, with D hard to call. Germline values: CDR1 KGHSH, CDR2 LQKENI. Trimming removed 1 base from V and 3 bases from J, with 10 bases in between. The length of the CDR3 is 15 residues. The CDR3 DNA follows: TGTGCCAGCTCACCACTTCCGGAACTCAAAAACATTCAGTACTTC. Translating gives CASSPLPELKNIQYF.

The table lists this clonotype with many counts. J is TRBJ2-1 and V is TRBV5-1; D is ambiguous. Germline V gives CDR1 SGHRS, CDR2 YFSETQ. Trimming shortened V by 0 bases and J by 0 bases, and 13 bases separated the two germline ends. The CDR3 totals 17 residues. The chain's CDR3 is CASSLDDNTFSYNEQFF. In DNA form, the CDR3 reads TGCGCCAGCAGCTTGGACGACAATACTTTCTCCTACAATGAGCAGTTCTTC. The full variable domain, with the rest looked up from reference TRBV5-1 and TRBJ2-1, is KAGVTQTPRYLIKTRGQQVTLSCSPISGHRSVSWYQQTPGQGLQFLFEYFSETQRNKGNFPGRFSGRQFSNSRSEMNVSTLELGDSALYLCASSLDDNTFSYNEQFFGPGTRLTVL.

Ten or more counts support this clonotype. As DNA, the CDR3 is TGCAGTGCCCTTACAGGGTGGGAGTCAGATACGCAGTATTTT. Translating it yields CSALTGWESDTQYF. The rearrangement uses TRBV20-1 and TRBJ2-3, with D possibly TRBD1 on 6 matching bases. V dropped 6 bases and J dropped 4 bases, with 17 bases sitting between them. Germline V gene sequence: CDR1 DFQATT, CDR2 SNEGSKA (reference sequence). CDR3 size: 14 residues.

V is TRBV29-1 and J is TRBJ1-1; D is undetermined. CDR3 length equals 12 residues. The V gene's germline CDR1 is SQVTM and CDR2 ANQGSEA. Trimming cost V 6 bases and J 0 bases, with 8 bases left between them. The CDR3 nucleotides are TGCAGCGTAGGAAAGGTGAACACTGAAGCTTTCTTT. Encoded protein: CSVGKVNTEAFF. The whole variable domain, filled in from reference TRBV29-1 and TRBJ1-1, reads SAVISQKPSRDICQRGTSLTIQCQVDSQVTMMFWYRQQPGQSLTLIATANQGSEATYESGFVIDKFPISRPNLTFSTLTVSNMSPEDSSIYLCSVGKVNTEAFFGQGTRLTVV.

This clonotype was picked up many times. This sequence joins TRBV5-6 and TRBJ2-7; D ambiguous. Germline V lookup: CDR1 SGHDT, CDR2 YYEEEE. CDR3 length equals 14 residues. The V gene lost 3 bases and the J gene lost 6 bases, with 16 bases spanning the gap. For the CDR3, the DNA is TGTGCCAGCAGCTCTTTACACGGTGGGATCGAGCAGTACTTC. It encodes CASSSLHGGIEQYF.

There are many counts of this clonotype. The chain links TRBV5-1 to TRBJ1-1; TRBD1 agrees at 9 bases. Germline assignment: CDR1 SGHRS and CDR2 YFSETQ. The J segment lost 2 bases and the V segment lost 5 bases, leaving 10 bases of the junction unmatched. The CDR3 has 16 residues. DNA for the CDR3: TGCGCCAGCAGGGTGCTTGGGACAGGGTCCAACACTGAAGCTTTCTTT. It encodes CASRVLGTGSNTEAFF.

Many counts were recorded for this clonotype. The chain uses TRBV5-1 and TRBJ2-3; 8 nucleotides align to TRBD2. The CDR3 runs to 17 residues. CDR1 is SGHRS and CDR2 is YFSETQ in the germline V gene. V gave up 5 bases and J gave up 6 bases; unmatched junction bases: 17. The CDR3 coding sequence is TGCGCCAGCAGAGCTACTATAGCGGGGTCGAGGGTGGATACGCAGTATTTT. It encodes CASRATIAGSRVDTQYF.

This clonotype was observed many times. This rearrangement joins TRBV20-1 to TRBJ2-2; 13 nucleotides align to TRBD2. The V segment lost 2 bases and the J segment 4 bases; nucleotides outside the gene matches: 4. The CDR3 contains 16 residues. Germline V gene data show CDR1 as DFQATT and CDR2 as SNEGSKA (reference sequence). CDR3 in DNA: TGCAGTGCTAGACGGACTAGCGGGAGACCCACCGGGGAGCTGTTTTTT. Amino acid sequence: CSARRTSGRPTGELFF.